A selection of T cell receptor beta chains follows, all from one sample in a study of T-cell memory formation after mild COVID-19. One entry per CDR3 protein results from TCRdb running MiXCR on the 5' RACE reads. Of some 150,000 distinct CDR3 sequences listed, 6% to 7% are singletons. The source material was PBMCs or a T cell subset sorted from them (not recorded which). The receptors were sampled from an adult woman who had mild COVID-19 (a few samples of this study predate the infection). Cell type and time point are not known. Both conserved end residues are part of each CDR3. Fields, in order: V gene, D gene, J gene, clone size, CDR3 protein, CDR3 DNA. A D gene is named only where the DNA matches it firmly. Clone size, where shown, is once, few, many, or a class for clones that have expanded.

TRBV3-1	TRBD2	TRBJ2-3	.	CASAGTSGTTDTQYF	TGTGCCAGCGCCGGGACTAGCGGGACCACAGATACGCAGTATTTT
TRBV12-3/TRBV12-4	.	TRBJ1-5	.	CASSFAHGSQPQHF	TGTGCCAGCAGTTTTGCCCACGGAAGTCAGCCCCAGCATTTT
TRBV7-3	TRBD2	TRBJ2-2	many	CASSPPGLAGGTGELFF	TGTGCCAGCAGCCCTCCGGGACTAGCGGGGGGCACCGGGGAGCTGTTTTTT
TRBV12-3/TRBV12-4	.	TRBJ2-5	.	CASSRQQETQYF	TGTGCCAGCAGTCGACAGCAAGAGACCCAGTACTTC
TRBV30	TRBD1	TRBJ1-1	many	CAWRFLDRGEGEAFF	TGTGCCTGGAGATTCCTGGACAGGGGGGAGGGTGAAGCTTTCTTT
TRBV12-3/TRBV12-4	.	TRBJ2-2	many	CASSGNREMFF	TGTGCCAGCAGTGGAAACAGGGAGATGTTTTTT
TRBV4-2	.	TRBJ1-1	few	CASSQNSEAFF	TGTGCCAGCAGCCAGAATTCTGAAGCTTTCTTT
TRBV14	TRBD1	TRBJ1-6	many	CASSLPGTVNSPLHF	TGTGCCAGCAGCCTACCCGGGACAGTTAATTCACCCCTCCACTTT
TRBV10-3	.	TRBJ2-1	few	CAISGYGTVDEQFF	TGTGCCATCAGTGGATACGGGACTGTCGATGAGCAGTTCTTC
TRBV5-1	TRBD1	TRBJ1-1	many	CASSVEPGQGIAVAFF	TGCGCCAGCAGCGTGGAACCGGGACAGGGAATTGCAGTAGCTTTCTTT
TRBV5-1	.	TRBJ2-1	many	CASSMTQNEQFF	TGCGCCAGCAGCATGACACAAAACGAGCAGTTCTTC
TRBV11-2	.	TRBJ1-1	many	CASSLDRGTGRAEAFF	TGTGCCAGCAGCTTAGATCGGGGAACAGGGCGTGCTGAAGCTTTCTTT
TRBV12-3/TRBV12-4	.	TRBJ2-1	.	CASSFSEYNEQFF	TGTGCCAGCAGTTTTTCAGAATACAATGAGCAGTTCTTC
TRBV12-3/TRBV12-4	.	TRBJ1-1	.	CASSLEGMGDTEAFF	TGTGCCAGCAGTTTAGAGGGCATGGGGGACACTGAAGCTTTCTTT
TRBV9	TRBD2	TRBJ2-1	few	CASSVNPSGYNEQFF	TGTGCCAGCAGCGTAAACCCTAGCGGCTACAATGAGCAGTTCTTC
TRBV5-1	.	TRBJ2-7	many	CASSSRSRARGSYEQYF	TGCGCCAGCAGCTCTCGAAGCAGAGCGAGGGGGTCCTACGAGCAGTACTTC
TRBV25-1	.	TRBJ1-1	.	CASRRTAGNTEAFF	TGTGCCAGCAGAAGGACGGCGGGGAACACTGAAGCTTTCTTT
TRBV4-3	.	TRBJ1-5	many	CASSHFIGNQPQHF	TGCGCCAGCAGCCACTTCATCGGGAATCAGCCCCAGCATTTT
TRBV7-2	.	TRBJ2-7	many	CASSSRLVASYEQYF	TGTGCCAGCAGCTCCAGACTAGTAGCTTCCTACGAGCAGTACTTC
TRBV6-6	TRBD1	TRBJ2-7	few	CASRTGDSPHEQYF	TGTGCCAGCAGGACCGGGGACAGCCCCCACGAGCAGTACTTC
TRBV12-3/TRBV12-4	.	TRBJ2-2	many	CASSYERTGELFF	TGTGCCAGCAGTTACGAGCGGACCGGGGAGCTGTTTTTT
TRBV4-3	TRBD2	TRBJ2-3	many	CASSQVNGRGDTQYF	TGCGCCAGCAGCCAAGTAAACGGGAGGGGAGATACGCAGTATTTT
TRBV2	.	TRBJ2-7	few	CAGRLGSYEQYF	TGTGCCGGCCGCCTTGGTTCTTACGAGCAGTACTTC
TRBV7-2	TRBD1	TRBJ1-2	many	CASSLRGQEYGYTF	TGTGCCAGCAGCTTACGGGGACAGGAGTATGGCTACACCTTC
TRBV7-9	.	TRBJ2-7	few	CASSRPNPGLYSYEQYF	TGTGCCAGCAGCCGACCCAACCCGGGACTCTACTCCTACGAGCAGTACTTC
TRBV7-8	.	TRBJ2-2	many	CASSLEIRGPRTGELFF	TGTGCCAGCAGCTTAGAGATCAGGGGCCCGAGGACCGGGGAGCTGTTTTTT
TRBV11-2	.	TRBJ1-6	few	CASSLGATYNSPLHF	TGTGCCAGCAGCTTAGGGGCTACCTATAATTCACCCCTCCACTTT
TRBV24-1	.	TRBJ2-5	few	CATSDRRDGETQYF	TGTGCCACCAGTGATCGGCGGGACGGTGAGACCCAGTACTTC
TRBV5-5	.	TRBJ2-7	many	CASIQGYEQYF	TGTGCCAGCATACAGGGCTACGAGCAGTACTTC